This T cell receptor (beta chain) originates from a study of blood T cell repertoires in COVID-19. V was shortened by 1 base and J by 4 bases, with 13 bases between the two germline ends. The CDR3 is made up of 15 amino acids. Germline V gives CDR1 LNHDA, CDR2 SQIVND (reference sequence). Using immunoSEQ multiplex PCR, the repertoire was profiled, and TCRdb retains in-frame clones only, with some absent. The sample lists under 130,000 clones, about 89% occurring once. V usage is TRBV19 and J usage is TRBJ1-2; possibly TRBD1 for D (5 bases). This TCR was recovered from a woman aged 60 to 75 with acute or convalescent COVID-19. Sequenced: peripheral blood. CDR3: CASSIGPGASYGYTF. CDR3 DNA sequence: TGTGCCAGTAGTATAGGACCTGGGGCCTCCTATGGCTACACCTTC.